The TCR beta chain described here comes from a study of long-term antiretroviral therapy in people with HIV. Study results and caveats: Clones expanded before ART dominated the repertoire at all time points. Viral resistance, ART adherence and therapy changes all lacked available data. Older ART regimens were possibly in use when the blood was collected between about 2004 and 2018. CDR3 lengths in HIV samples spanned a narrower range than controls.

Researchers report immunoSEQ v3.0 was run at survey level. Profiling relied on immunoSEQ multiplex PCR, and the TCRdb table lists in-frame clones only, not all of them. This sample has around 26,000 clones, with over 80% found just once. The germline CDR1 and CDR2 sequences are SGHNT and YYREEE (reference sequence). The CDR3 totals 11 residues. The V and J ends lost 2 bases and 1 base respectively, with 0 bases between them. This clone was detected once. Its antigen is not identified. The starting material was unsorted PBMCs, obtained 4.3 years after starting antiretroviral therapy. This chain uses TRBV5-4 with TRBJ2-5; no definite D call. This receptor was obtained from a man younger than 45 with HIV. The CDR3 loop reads CASSFQETQYF. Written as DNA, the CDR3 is TGTGCCAGCAGCTTCCAAGAGACCCAGTACTTC.